This T cell receptor (beta chain) was recorded in a study of chemoradiotherapy in HPV16-positive cancers. Study-level information: Functional T-cell assays on two HPV16-positive patients' cells defined candidate HPV-specific clones and common TCR motifs. Broader study findings: For HPV16-positive patients, expanding HPV-responsive T cells associated with longer recurrence-free survival. Only a couple of HPV16-positive patients supplied the functional HPV-specificity definition.

Repeated repertoire sampling spanned the course of chemoradiotherapy. V was pared by 6 bases and J by 10 bases, with 10 bases between. Per the germline V gene, CDR1 is KGHSH and CDR2 is LQKENI. The CDR3 totals 11 residues. Produced via immunoSEQ multiplex PCR; TCRdb's table is partial and in-frame only. This table holds about 25,000 clones, more than 80% found once. As regards this clone: Its cognate antigen is unknown.

The sample consisted of blood, taken from a patient who underwent chemoradiotherapy. The receptor was derived from a human donor with HPV-associated anogenital cancer. The chain employs TRBV18 and TRBJ2-1; tentative D call: TRBD2 (5 bases). The CDR3 loop is CASSAGHEQFF. The CDR3 DNA is TGTGCCAGCTCGGCGGGTCACGAGCAGTTCTTC.